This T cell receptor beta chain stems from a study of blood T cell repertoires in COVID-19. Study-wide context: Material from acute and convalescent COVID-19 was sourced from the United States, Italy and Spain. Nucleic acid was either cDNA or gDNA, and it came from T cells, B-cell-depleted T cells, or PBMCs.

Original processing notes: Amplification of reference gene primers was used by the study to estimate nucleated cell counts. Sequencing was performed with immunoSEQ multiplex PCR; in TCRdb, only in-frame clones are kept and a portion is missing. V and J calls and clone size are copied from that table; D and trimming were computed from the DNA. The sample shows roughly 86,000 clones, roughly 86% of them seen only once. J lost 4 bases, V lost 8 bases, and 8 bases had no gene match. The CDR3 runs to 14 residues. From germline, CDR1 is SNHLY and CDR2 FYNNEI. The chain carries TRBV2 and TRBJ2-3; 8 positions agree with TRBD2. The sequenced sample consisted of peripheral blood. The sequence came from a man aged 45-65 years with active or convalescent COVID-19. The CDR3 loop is CASFGTRGPDTQYF. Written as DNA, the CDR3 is TGTGCCAGCTTCGGGACTAGGGGTCCAGATACGCAGTATTTT.